The clone carrying this T cell receptor (beta chain) was recorded at least ten times. Antigen: not known. The sample belongs to a study of CD8 T cells in ankylosing spondylitis. Using its own MiXCR run on the 5' RACE reads, TCRdb lists one record per CDR3 protein. Here the sample spans about 220,000 distinct CDR3 sequences, around 17% being singletons. Study-level findings and limits: The study identified a TCR beta motif of several highly homologous variants that appeared characteristic of ankylosing spondylitis blood.

The CDR3 totals 12 residues. The ends were cut back, 6 bases at V and 3 bases at J, with 6 bases in the middle. Germline-derived CDR1 and CDR2 are LNHDA and SQIVND (reference sequence). The chain has TRBV19 and TRBJ2-1, with D uncertain. This sequence originates from a male donor with ankylosing spondylitis. The sequencing input was blood, either unsorted or a sorted T cell fraction (not recorded which). The CDR3 DNA reads TGTGCCAGTAGGACGGGCTACAATGAGCAGTTCTTC. Translated, it gives CASRTGYNEQFF. The entire variable domain, with the rest obtained from reference TRBV19 and TRBJ2-1, is as follows: DGGITQSPKYLFRKEGQNVTLSCEQNLNHDAMYWYRQDPGQGLRLIYYSQIVNDFQKGDIAEGYSVSREKKESFPLTVTSAQKNPTAFYLCASRTGYNEQFFGPGTRLTVL.